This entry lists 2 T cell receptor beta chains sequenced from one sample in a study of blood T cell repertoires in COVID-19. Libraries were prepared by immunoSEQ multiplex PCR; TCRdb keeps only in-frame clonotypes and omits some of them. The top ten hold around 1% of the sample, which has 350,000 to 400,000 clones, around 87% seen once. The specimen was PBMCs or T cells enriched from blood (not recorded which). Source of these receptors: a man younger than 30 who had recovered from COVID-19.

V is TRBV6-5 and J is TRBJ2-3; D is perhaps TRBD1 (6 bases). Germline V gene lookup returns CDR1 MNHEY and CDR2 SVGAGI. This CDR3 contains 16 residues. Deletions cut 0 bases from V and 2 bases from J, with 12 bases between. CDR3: CASSYSGASPTDTQYF. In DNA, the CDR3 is TGTGCCAGCAGTTACTCGGGGGCCTCCCCCACAGATACGCAGTATTTT.

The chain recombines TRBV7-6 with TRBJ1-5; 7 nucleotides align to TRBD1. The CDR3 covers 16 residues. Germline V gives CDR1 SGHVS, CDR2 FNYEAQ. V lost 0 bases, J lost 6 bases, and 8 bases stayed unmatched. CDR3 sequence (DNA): TGTGCCAGCAGCTTAGCTCCGACAGGGTCCGGTCAGCCCCAGCATTTT. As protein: CASSLAPTGSGQPQHF. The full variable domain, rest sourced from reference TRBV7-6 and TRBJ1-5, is GAGVSQSPRYKVTKRGQDVALRCDPISGHVSLYWYRQALGQGPEFLTYFNYEAQQDKSGLPNDRFSAERPEGSISTLTIQRTEQRDSAMYRCASSLAPTGSGQPQHFGDGTRLSIL.